These 25 T cell receptor beta chains originate from one sample sequenced in a study of shared T cell receptors in the human thymus. Profiled with immunoSEQ multiplex PCR; TCRdb holds only in-frame clones, not every one. Found here are 63,000 or so clones, nearly 95% of them singletons; the top ten hold about 0.033%. The material sequenced was thymocytes. The source is a human donor.

The chain uses TRBV7-2 and TRBJ1-6, with TRBD1 matching 7 bases. Germline V gives CDR1 SGHTA, CDR2 FQGNSA. The junction had 8 bases not matched to a gene; V was cut back by 5 bases and J by 1 base. The CDR3 consists of 17 residues. The DNA of the CDR3 is TGTGCCAGCAGCCCAGACAGGGTTGGTTCCTATAATTCACCCCTCCACTTT. Amino acids: CASSPDRVGSYNSPLHF.

This rearrangement joins TRBV7-6 to TRBJ1-5; 7 nucleotides align to TRBD1. Germline CDR1 reads SGHVS; CDR2 reads FNYEAQ. J was trimmed by 1 base and V by 1 base; bases with no gene match: 7. The CDR3 sequence is 17 residues long. The CDR3 bases are TGTGCCAGCAGCTTAGAAGCGGCAGGGGGGAGCAATCAGCCCCAGCATTTT. Protein product: CASSLEAAGGSNQPQHF.

CDR3: CASSQGGTGPSPLHF. CDR3 in DNA: TGCGCCAGCAGCCAAGGGGGGACAGGGCCTTCACCCCTCCACTTT. The chain has TRBV4-3 and TRBJ1-6; 9 nucleotides agree with TRBD1. The CDR3 has 15 amino acids. V lost 1 base to trimming and J lost 9 bases; unmatched junction nucleotides: 4. Germline values: CDR1 LGHNA, CDR2 YSLEER.

The chain combines TRBV7-2 with TRBJ2-1, with TRBD1 matching over 9 bases. Germline V CDR1 and CDR2: SGHTA, FQGNSA. J was trimmed by 2 bases and V by 4 bases; bases with no gene match: 6. CDR3 length: 16 amino acids. This chain's CDR3 is CASSSQGQGAYNEQFF. DNA for the CDR3: TGTGCCAGCAGCTCCCAGGGACAGGGCGCCTACAATGAGCAGTTCTTC. Filled out from reference TRBV7-2 and TRBJ2-1, the complete variable domain reads GAGVSQSPSNKVTEKGKDVELRCDPISGHTALYWYRQSLGQGLEFLIYFQGNSAPDKSGLPSDRFSAERTGGSVSTLTIQRTQQEDSAVYLCASSSQGQGAYNEQFFGPGTRLTVL.

The chain employs TRBV27 and TRBJ1-2; 8 positions agree with TRBD1. Germline CDR1 and CDR2: MNHEY and SMNVEV (reference sequence). This CDR3 has 14 amino acids. After removal of 2 bases from V and 4 bases from J, the junction contained 3 bases not matched to a gene. The CDR3: CASSLGQGGYGYTF. CDR3 nucleotides: TGTGCCAGCAGTTTAGGACAGGGCGGCTATGGCTACACCTTC.

This sequence joins TRBV4-1 and TRBJ1-1; unclear D gene. The CDR3 is 16 residues long. V was shortened by 2 bases and J by 7 bases, with 20 bases between the two germline ends. CDR1 is MGHRA, CDR2 YSYEKL, per germline. The DNA for the CDR3 is TGCGCCAGCAGCCAACCCGACACAACTCTAATAGGTGAAGCTTTCTTT. Its protein is CASSQPDTTLIGEAFF.

The V call is TRBV28, the J call TRBJ2-3, with 10 bases aligning to TRBD1. The germline V gene has CDR1 MDHEN and CDR2 SYDVKM. J was trimmed by 2 bases and V by 5 bases; bases with no gene match: 13. This CDR3 has 18 residues. CDR3 DNA sequence: TGTGCCAGCAGTCTCCTGACGCCGGACAGGGGGAACACAGATACGCAGTATTTT. Translation gives CASSLLTPDRGNTDTQYF.

The chain links TRBV18 to TRBJ1-2; D is ambiguous. Per germline, CDR1 KGHSH and CDR2 LQKENI. The CDR3 has 13 amino acids. Trimming took 3 bases from V and 4 from J, leaving 9 bases between them. CDR3: CASSPGVRYGYTF. In nucleotides, the CDR3 is TGTGCCAGCTCACCTGGGGTGCGCTATGGCTACACCTTC.

V and J are TRBV4-3 and TRBJ1-5; D is unresolved. CDR3 length equals 16 residues. Per the germline V gene, CDR1 is LGHNA and CDR2 is YSLEER. Trimming pared 4 bases from V and 5 bases from J, leaving 18 bases between. CDR3 amino acids: CASSLSAHYGDQPQHF. CDR3 bases: TGCGCCAGCAGCCTCTCGGCGCATTACGGGGATCAGCCCCAGCATTTT.

This chain uses TRBV9 with TRBJ2-3; the D gene is possibly TRBD1 (5 bases). Trimming removed 3 bases from V and 4 bases from J, with 12 bases in between. Germline loops: CDR1 SGDLS, CDR2 YYNGEE. This CDR3 is built from 14 residues. This chain's CDR3 is CASSARGKADTQYF. As DNA, the CDR3 is TGTGCCAGCAGCGCTAGGGGAAAGGCAGATACGCAGTATTTT.

The chain joins TRBV12-2 to TRBJ1-1; the D segment call TRBD1 is taken from the table without a DNA check. TRBV12-2 is a pseudogene segment. The CDR3 runs to 15 residues. Here the CDR3 reads CASRFFRGQDTEAFF. Written as DNA, the CDR3 is TGTGCAAGTCGCTTTTTTCGGGGACAGGACACTGAAGCTTTCTTT.

This chain uses TRBV14 with TRBJ1-1; D may be TRBD1 (6 bases). This CDR3 has 15 residues. V was clipped by 5 bases and J by 3 bases, with 16 bases between them. Germline CDR1 SGHDN, CDR2 FVKESK. The CDR3 nucleotides are TGTGCCAGCAGCTCACCAGGGGCCGGGGACACTGAAGCTTTCTTT. Its translation: CASSSPGAGDTEAFF.

The rearrangement links TRBV7-2 to TRBJ2-7; D possibly matches TRBD1 or TRBD2 (5 bases each). Looked up from germline, CDR1 is SGHTA and CDR2 is FQGNSA. The CDR3 runs 16 residues. The V end lost 2 bases, the J end lost 4 bases, and 18 bases lay between the germline ends. The CDR3 loop is CASSLRSRDQPYEQYF. In DNA, the CDR3 is TGTGCCAGCAGCTTAAGATCGAGGGACCAACCTTACGAGCAGTACTTC.

The gene calls are TRBV11-2 and TRBJ2-7; TRBD1 is a possible D gene (6 bases). V was pared by 0 bases and J by 3 bases, with 9 bases between. Germline CDR1 and CDR2: SGHAT and FQNNGV. The CDR3 is 14 residues long. The CDR3 sequence is CASSLEGHNYEQYF. DNA for the CDR3: TGTGCCAGCAGCTTAGAGGGACACAACTACGAGCAGTACTTC.

This chain links TRBV11-2 with TRBJ1-1; 7 bases map to TRBD1. The J segment lost 12 bases and the V segment lost 0 bases, leaving 10 bases of the junction unmatched. The CDR3 is 14 amino acids. Looked up from germline, CDR1 is SGHAT and CDR2 is FQNNGV. CDR3: CASSLEGGKPFPFF. Here the CDR3 DNA reads TGTGCCAGCAGCTTAGAAGGGGGCAAGCCCTTTCCTTTCTTT.

V is TRBV5-1 and J is TRBJ2-7; D gene ambiguous. Looked up from germline, CDR1 is SGHRS and CDR2 is YFSETQ. The length of the CDR3 is 12 residues. The V end lost 4 bases, the J end lost 6 bases, and 11 bases lay between the germline ends. CDR3 coding DNA: TGCGCCAGCAGCGGTGGGGTTCCCGAGCAGTACTTC. Translated: CASSGGVPEQYF.

The rearrangement uses TRBV5-1 and TRBJ2-3; 9 bases are shared with TRBD2. From germline, CDR1 is SGHRS and CDR2 YFSETQ. The V segment lost 4 bases and the J segment 1 base; nucleotides outside the gene matches: 7. The CDR3 runs to 16 residues. CDR3 region: CASSRSGGGGTDTQYF. As DNA, the CDR3 is TGCGCCAGCAGCCGTAGCGGGGGAGGAGGCACAGATACGCAGTATTTT.

The chain combines TRBV10-3 with TRBJ1-4; a weak D match, TRBD1 (5 bases). V was clipped by 3 bases and J by 6 bases, with 8 bases between them. The length of the CDR3 is 13 residues. The germline CDR1 and CDR2 sequences are ENHRY and SYGVKD. CDR3 protein: CAISDRVDEKLFF. CDR3 coding DNA: TGTGCCATCAGTGACAGGGTGGATGAAAAACTGTTTTTT.

This clone was recorded once. The chain links TRBV12-1 to TRBJ2-1. TRBV12-1 is reported as a pseudogene. The CDR3 contains 19 residues. This chain's CDR3 is CASSFSVTINPPIGNEQFF. The CDR3 coding sequence is TGTGCCAGCAGCTTCTCTGTAACCATTAACCCCCCGATTGGCAATGAGCAGTTCTTC.

J is TRBJ2-7 and V is TRBV29-1; D call uncertain. V dropped 7 bases and J dropped 4 bases, with 17 bases sitting between them. The V gene's germline CDR1 is SQVTM and CDR2 ANQGSEA. This CDR3 is 13 amino acids long. CDR3 nucleotides: TGCAGCGCGGCAAAGGGTTTCTGGTACGAGCAGTACTTC. This sequence encodes CSAAKGFWYEQYF.

This clone has only one observation. V is TRBV18 and J is TRBJ1-5; perhaps TRBD1 as D (6 bases). The CDR3 has 14 amino acids. V lost 3 bases and J 3 bases, leaving 9 bases between the germline ends. Germline loops: CDR1 KGHSH, CDR2 LQKENI. The CDR3 loop is CASSPGHSNQPQHF. The CDR3 nucleotides read TGTGCCAGCTCACCGGGACACTCCAATCAGCCCCAGCATTTT.

V and J are TRBV4-1 and TRBJ2-1, with D possibly matching TRBD1 (5 bases). Germline V CDR1 and CDR2: MGHRA, YSYEKL. The CDR3 sequence is 14 residues long. V lost 2 bases to trimming and J lost 0 bases, with 5 bases between them. CDR3: CASSQRGSYNEQFF. DNA of the CDR3: TGCGCCAGCAGCCAAAGGGGCTCCTACAATGAGCAGTTCTTC.

The chain links TRBV4-3 to TRBJ1-6; 9 nucleotides align to TRBD1. The J segment lost 1 base and the V segment lost 2 bases, leaving 9 bases of the junction unmatched. Germline values: CDR1 LGHNA, CDR2 YSLEER. The CDR3 runs to 19 residues. CDR3 in DNA: TGCGCCAGCAGCCAACGGGACAGGGCCGCAATTTCCTATAATTCACCCCTCCACTTT. Protein: CASSQRDRAAISYNSPLHF.

The rearrangement uses TRBV29-1 and TRBJ2-3; TRBD2 agrees at 10 bases. V was pared by 7 bases and J by 3 bases, with 1 base of the junction left unmatched. This CDR3 has 12 amino acids. Germline V gene sequence: CDR1 SQVTM, CDR2 ANQGSEA. Written as DNA, the CDR3 is TGCAGCGAGACTAGCGGGACAGATACGCAGTATTTT. Amino acid sequence: CSETSGTDTQYF.

The chain couples TRBV19 to TRBJ2-3, with 8 bases lining up with TRBD2. Trimming at V came to 5 bases and at J to 2 bases, leaving 9 bases not matched to a gene. The CDR3 contains 16 residues. The V gene's germline CDR1 is LNHDA and CDR2 SQIVND (reference sequence). The CDR3 loop reads CASSLSGGLITDTQYF. The CDR3 DNA sequence: TGTGCCAGTAGTTTGAGCGGGGGCCTAATCACAGATACGCAGTATTTT.